This entry concerns a single T cell receptor (beta chain). The antigen is not known. Profiled with immunoSEQ multiplex PCR; TCRdb holds only in-frame clones, not every one. The sample includes some 73,000 clones, 78% of them seen just once. These data originate in a study of radiotherapy plus CTLA-4 blockade in lung cancer. The CDR3 totals 14 residues. Germline V CDR1 and CDR2: MDHEN, SYDVKM. After removal of 3 bases from V and 4 bases from J, the junction contained 5 bases not matched to a gene. Study results and caveats: Blood saw expansion of tumor-derived TCR clones after radiotherapy plus ipilimumab.

Patients in the study, people with chemo-refractory metastatic non-small-cell lung cancer, received focal radiation plus ipilimumab CTLA-4 blockade. The clonotype was recovered from a human donor with non-small cell lung cancer whose response to radiotherapy plus ipilimumab could not be evaluated. Some clones in this sample may be carry-over from other donors' samples. The source material was peripheral blood, sampled from a patient treated with radiotherapy plus ipilimumab. The chain links TRBV28 to TRBJ1-2, with 7 bases lining up with TRBD1. Here the CDR3 DNA reads TGTGCCAGCAGTTTCCTAGACAGGGTCTATGGCTACACCTTC. Translated: CASSFLDRVYGYTF.